A selection of T cell receptor beta chains follows, all from one sample in a study of cytomegalovirus exposure and HLA in healthy donors. The method was immunoSEQ multiplex PCR; TCRdb's version includes in-frame clones alone and lacks a portion of them. Of approximately 92,000 clones in the sample, about 85% were seen once. The sequenced sample consisted of PBMCs. These receptors were taken from a girl aged 2-10 years in good health and CMV-seropositive. Both conserved end residues are part of each CDR3. Each record gives: clone size, V gene, D gene, J gene, CDR3 protein, CDR3 DNA. The D gene is left open where the match is weak. Clone size, where shown, is once, few, many, or a class for clones that have expanded.

.	TRBV4-1	.	TRBJ1-5	CASSQERGQPQHF	TGCGCCAGCAGCCAAGAACGGGGTCAGCCCCAGCATTTT
.	TRBV29-1	TRBD1	TRBJ2-5	CSVVRYRPDRVEVTQYF	TGCAGCGTTGTAAGATATAGGCCGGACAGGGTGGAAGTGACCCAGTACTTC
.	TRBV5-1	.	TRBJ1-1	CASSLEAGTFF	TGCGCCAGCAGCTTGGAAGCGGGGACTTTCTTT
.	TRBV29-1	.	TRBJ2-3	CSVEWLTPRDTQYF	TGCAGCGTTGAGTGGTTAACCCCGCGAGATACGCAGTATTTT
medium-sized	TRBV19	.	TRBJ2-3	CASEGDTQYF	TGTGCCAGCGAGGGTGATACGCAGTATTTT
.	TRBV6-1	TRBD1	TRBJ2-1	CASSDRDRVSPYNEQFF	TGTGCCAGCAGTGACCGGGACAGGGTATCCCCCTACAATGAGCAGTTCTTC
.	TRBV10-3	.	TRBJ2-5	CAISGRSQETQYF	TGTGCCATCAGTGGCCGGTCCCAAGAGACCCAGTACTTC
once	TRBV19	.	TRBJ2-1	CASRDQGYYNEQFF	TGTGCCAGTAGAGATCAGGGGTACTACAATGAGCAGTTCTTC
few	TRBV9	.	TRBJ2-4	CASSLSGSQNIQYF	TGTGCCAGCAGCCTCTCCGGGTCCCAAAACATTCAGTACTTC
.	TRBV5-6	.	TRBJ1-4	CASSLGRGGEKLFF	TGTGCCAGCAGCCTCGGAAGAGGGGGTGAAAAACTGTTTTTT
.	TRBV19	TRBD1	TRBJ2-3	CASSRDRVTDTQYF	TGTGCCAGTAGTCGGGACAGGGTCACAGATACGCAGTATTTT
.	TRBV6-5	TRBD1	TRBJ1-3	CASSYLTGGSTIYF	TGTGCCAGCAGTTACTTGACAGGGGGGAGCACCATATATTTT
.	TRBV15	.	TRBJ2-7	CATSRGWQLNPHEQYF	TGTGCCACCAGCAGAGGCTGGCAGTTAAACCCCCACGAGCAGTACTTC
few	TRBV2	TRBD2	TRBJ2-1	CASSGTSGSNEQFF	TGTGCCAGCAGTGGGACTAGCGGGAGCAATGAGCAGTTCTTC
.	TRBV10-3	TRBD2	TRBJ2-7	CAISATSGPYEQYF	TGTGCCATCAGCGCGACTAGCGGACCCTACGAGCAGTACTTC
.	TRBV7-9	.	TRBJ2-3	CASSLRSGLTDTQYF	TGTGCCAGCAGCTTGAGGAGCGGTCTCACAGATACGCAGTATTTT
few	TRBV28	TRBD1	TRBJ2-7	CASSYSGTGGYEQYF	TGTGCCAGCAGTTATTCCGGGACAGGGGGCTACGAGCAGTACTTC
many	TRBV6-5	.	TRBJ1-2	CASRSAGRGRDGYTF	TGTGCCAGCAGGTCCGCCGGGCGGGGGAGGGATGGCTACACCTTC
.	TRBV2	.	TRBJ1-1	CASSADRRTEAFF	TGTGCCAGCAGTGCAGACAGGCGTACTGAAGCTTTCTTT
once	TRBV7-2	.	TRBJ1-5	CASSLSGGPWSNQPQHF	TGTGCCAGCAGCTTGAGTGGGGGCCCCTGGAGCAATCAGCCCCAGCATTTT
.	TRBV28	TRBD1	TRBJ1-5	CASSDRGDQPQHF	TGTGCCAGCAGCGACAGGGGAGATCAGCCCCAGCATTTT
.	TRBV30	.	TRBJ1-2	CAWSYGPSEGYTF	TGTGCCTGGAGTTACGGCCCTAGCGAGGGCTACACCTTC
.	TRBV6-5	TRBD2	TRBJ2-7	CASSSGGGLGEQYF	TGTGCCAGCAGTTCGGGAGGGGGATTGGGCGAGCAGTACTTC
.	TRBV20-1	TRBD1	TRBJ1-1	CSVRRGYEAFF	TGCAGTGTCCGCAGGGGGTATGAAGCTTTCTTT
.	TRBV30	TRBD2	TRBJ2-7	CAWSVLRDYNEQYF	TGTGCCTGGAGTGTACTTCGGGACTACAACGAGCAGTACTTC
.	TRBV7-2	.	TRBJ1-2	CASSQTGFYGYTF	TGTGCCAGCAGCCAGACAGGATTCTATGGCTACACCTTC
.	TRBV7-9	.	TRBJ1-1	CSSSPTLSTEAFF	TGTTCCAGCAGCCCCACTTTGAGTACTGAAGCTTTCTTT
once	TRBV20-1	.	TRBJ2-7	CSASRSYEQYF	TGCAGTGCTTCCCGTTCCTACGAGCAGTACTTC
.	TRBV21-1	.	TRBJ1-1	CASSKPGGRGWDTEAFF	TGTGCCAGCAGCAAACCAGGGGGCCGGGGTTGGGACACTGAAGCTTTCTTT
.	TRBV5-1	.	TRBJ2-1	CASSLVSALSYNEQFF	TGCGCCAGCAGCTTGGTCTCAGCGCTCTCCTACAATGAGCAGTTCTTC
medium-sized	TRBV6-1	TRBD2	TRBJ2-1	CASSPSSGAYNEQFF	TGTGCCAGCAGTCCATCTAGCGGGGCCTACAATGAGCAGTTCTTC
.	TRBV6-5	.	TRBJ2-7	CATSRCGAYEQYF	TGTGCCACCAGCAGGTGCGGGGCGTACGAGCAGTACTTC
.	TRBV18	TRBD2	TRBJ2-7	CASSTTSGSWEQYF	TGTGCCAGCTCTACGACTAGCGGGAGCTGGGAGCAGTACTTC
.	TRBV10-3	.	TRBJ1-5	CAISEGQQISVFQPQHF	TGTGCCATCAGTGAGGGACAACAAATCTCAGTCTTTCAGCCCCAGCATTTT
.	TRBV30	.	TRBJ2-1	CAWSVVNNEQFF	TGTGCCTGGAGTGTCGTAAACAATGAGCAGTTCTTC
few	TRBV2	.	TRBJ2-1	CASSVWGHEQFF	TGTGCCAGCAGTGTCTGGGGGCATGAGCAGTTCTTC
.	TRBV27	.	TRBJ1-3	CATTRNTIYF	TGTGCCACCACTAGAAACACCATATATTTT
.	TRBV27	.	TRBJ2-3	CASRTGSTDTQYF	TGTGCCAGCAGAACCGGGAGCACAGATACGCAGTATTTT
few	TRBV28	.	TRBJ1-1	CASSFPLHVAEAFF	TGTGCCAGCAGTTTCCCCCTTCATGTAGCAGAAGCTTTCTTT
.	TRBV9	TRBD2	TRBJ2-1	CASSEGLARNEQFF	TGTGCCAGCAGCGAGGGACTAGCGAGGAATGAGCAGTTCTTC
once	TRBV2	TRBD2	TRBJ2-7	CASSSTTSGYEQYF	TGTGCCAGCAGTTCCACGACTAGCGGGTACGAGCAGTACTTC
.	TRBV7-9	.	TRBJ1-1	CASSLLGGMNTEAFF	TGTGCCAGCAGCTTATTAGGGGGTATGAACACTGAAGCTTTCTTT
.	TRBV6-1	TRBD1	TRBJ2-1	CASSEWNPGQKVVTSYNEQFF	TGTGCCAGCAGTGAATGGAACCCGGGACAGAAAGTAGTAACATCCTACAATGAGCAGTTCTTC
.	TRBV6-1	.	TRBJ2-7	CASSEAPRGGEQYF	TGTGCCAGCAGTGAAGCCCCCCGAGGGGGCGAGCAGTACTTC
.	TRBV7-9	.	TRBJ1-1	CASSLREWGPTEAFF	TGTGCCAGCAGCTTACGTGAGTGGGGGCCCACTGAAGCTTTCTTT